Presented here are 23 T cell receptor beta chains from one specimen sequenced in a study of pediatric ulcerative colitis. Sequencing used immunoSEQ multiplex PCR; TCRdb keeps in-frame clones, though not all of them. The repertoire holds tens of thousands of clones, about four fifths seen once, with over 3% in the top ten. Rectal tissue came from one to two pinch biopsies taken at colonoscopy. Sample: gut tissue. These receptors all come from a girl aged 5-17 years with moderate ulcerative colitis.

The V call is TRBV5-1, the J call TRBJ2-3, with unresolved D. CDR3 length: 12 residues. Germline lookup yields CDR1 SGHRS and CDR2 YFSETQ. V gave up 7 bases and J gave up 5 bases, with 11 bases separating them. CDR3 sequence: CASSSLGDTQYF. CDR3 DNA sequence: TGCGCCAGCTCCTCCCTTGGAGATACGCAGTATTTT.

The V and J genes are TRBV4-1 and TRBJ2-4; unclear D gene. There are 17 residues in the CDR3. Per the germline V gene, CDR1 is MGHRA and CDR2 is YSYEKL. Between the trimmed V and J ends, which lost 1 base and 3 bases, there was a span of 16 bases. For the CDR3, the DNA is TGCGCCAGCAGCCAAGGAAAAGGCGGCAAAGACAAAAACATTCAGTACTTC. Translating it yields CASSQGKGGKDKNIQYF.

The chain combines TRBV5-1 with TRBJ2-2, with 7 bases lining up with TRBD2. CDR1 and CDR2 from the germline V gene are SGHRS and YFSETQ. This CDR3 has 16 residues. Trimming cost V 0 bases and J 0 bases; bases outside gene matches: 2. In nucleotides, the CDR3 is TGCGCCAGCAGCTTGGGCGGACTAGCGAACACCGGGGAGCTGTTTTTT. This sequence encodes CASSLGGLANTGELFF.

This chain uses TRBV15 with TRBJ2-1, with D possibly TRBD1 on 5 matching bases. The CDR3 has 13 residues. The V and J ends lost 6 bases and 8 bases respectively, with 14 bases between them. Germline V gene lookup returns CDR1 LNHNV and CDR2 YYDKDF (reference sequence). The CDR3 DNA follows: TGTGCCACCAGAGATCAGGGTACCGATGAGCAGTTCTTC. It translates to CATRDQGTDEQFF.

The chain links TRBV5-6 to TRBJ2-3; TRBD1 is a possible D gene (5 bases). With 4 bases removed from V and 5 bases from J, the gap between germline ends came to 17 bases. CDR1 and CDR2 (germline): SGHDT, YYEEEE. The CDR3 extends over 15 amino acids. The DNA for the CDR3 is TGTGCCAGCAGCCCTGACAGTTCCCAGGGAGATACGCAGTATTTT. This sequence encodes CASSPDSSQGDTQYF. The complete variable domain, with remaining parts taken from reference TRBV5-6 and TRBJ2-3, reads DAGVTQSPTHLIKTRGQQVTLRCSPKSGHDTVSWYQQALGQGPQFIFQYYEEEERQRGNFPDRFSGHQFPNYSSELNVNALLLGDSALYLCASSPDSSQGDTQYFGPGTRLTVL.

DNA for the CDR3: TGTGCCAGCAGCTTAGAGTGGGCTGGCGAGCAGTACTTC. Amino acid sequence: CASSLEWAGEQYF. The gene calls are TRBV7-6 and TRBJ2-7, with D uncertain. Trimming cost V 1 base and J 6 bases, with 10 bases left between them. This CDR3 region has 13 residues. CDR1 is SGHVS and CDR2 is FNYEAQ in the germline V gene.

The chain couples TRBV10-2 to TRBJ1-1; D may be TRBD1 (5 bases). Trimming stripped 8 bases from V and 4 bases from J, with 8 bases between. Germline-derived CDR1 and CDR2 are WSHSY and SAAADI. The CDR3 has 11 amino acids. In DNA form, the CDR3 reads TGCGCCAGCGGGGGGGGCACTGAAGCTTTCTTT. Translating gives CASGGGTEAFF.

This clone was counted a single time. The CDR3 here is CASSESTGALGSYEQYF. Written as DNA, the CDR3 is TGTGCCAGCAGTGAAAGTACCGGGGCCCTGGGCTCCTACGAGCAGTACTTC. The chain uses TRBV2 and TRBJ2-7; D is possibly TRBD1 or TRBD2 (5 bases each). Germline lookup yields CDR1 SNHLY and CDR2 FYNNEI. This CDR3 region has 17 residues. The V and J ends lost 2 bases and 0 bases respectively, with 17 bases between them.

V usage is TRBV19 and J usage is TRBJ2-1, with D unclear. The CDR3 length is 14 residues. CDR1 LNHDA and CDR2 SQIVND come from the germline V gene (reference sequence). V was cut by 6 bases and J by 4 bases, with 13 bases left in between. The CDR3 DNA sequence: TGTGCCAGTAGCGCCAAAGGACCGTACAATGAGCAGTTCTTC. The encoded protein is CASSAKGPYNEQFF.

This sequence joins TRBV15 and TRBJ1-1, with no clear D. This CDR3 spans 16 amino acids. Germline V lookup: CDR1 LNHNV, CDR2 YYDKDF (reference sequence). V was clipped by 0 bases and J by 5 bases, with 16 bases between them. For the CDR3, the DNA is TGTGCCACCAGCAGAGATCTCGCCAGGTCACGAACTGAAGCTTTCTTT. Protein sequence: CATSRDLARSRTEAFF.

This clone came up once. This rearrangement joins TRBV7-9 to TRBJ2-1; 7 bases are shared with TRBD1. J gave up 3 bases and V 1 base, and 3 bases lay outside the gene matches. The CDR3 length is 15 residues. Germline V lookup: CDR1 SEHNR, CDR2 FQNEAQ (reference sequence). CDR3 region: CASSLGGQIYNEQFF. In nucleotides, the CDR3 is TGTGCCAGCAGCTTAGGGGGACAGATCTACAATGAGCAGTTCTTC.

The sample holds a few counts of this clone. At one boundary the junction diverges from the germline segment, which might be a read error. The CDR3 DNA follows: TGTGCCAGCATCGACCATGCTAACGCCTTC. It encodes CASIDHANAF. The chain joins TRBV5-5 to TRBJ1-2; D gene uncertain. The CDR3 has 10 amino acids. The V gene's germline CDR1 is SGHKS and CDR2 YYEKEE (reference sequence).

This chain joins TRBV7-6 and TRBJ1-4; TRBD1 is a possible D gene (6 bases). CDR1 SGHVS and CDR2 FNYEAQ come from the germline V gene. There are 14 residues in the CDR3. The V and J ends lost 2 bases and 6 bases respectively, with 10 bases between them. The CDR3 is CASSLTGGDEKLFF. CDR3 bases: TGTGCCAGCAGCTTAACTGGGGGCGATGAAAAACTGTTTTTT.

The chain has TRBV6-1 and TRBJ1-2, with 7 bases that match TRBD1. Trimming took 5 bases from V and 7 from J; bases not matched to a gene: 7. This CDR3 is 13 amino acids long. Germline loops: CDR1 MNHNS, CDR2 SASEGT. The CDR3 loop reads CASSPGQAAGYTF. CDR3 nucleotides: TGTGCCAGCAGTCCAGGACAGGCGGCTGGCTACACCTTC.

The chain links TRBV18 to TRBJ2-7; D ambiguous. Germline lookup yields CDR1 KGHSH and CDR2 LQKENI. Trimming removed 3 bases from V and 2 bases from J, with 11 bases in between. The CDR3 spans 14 residues. CDR3 sequence reads: CASSPPTLTYEQYF. CDR3 nucleotides: TGTGCCAGCTCACCCCCGACACTTACCTACGAGCAGTACTTC.

The rearrangement links TRBV7-2 to TRBJ2-1; 11 bases map to TRBD2. Germline lookup yields CDR1 SGHTA and CDR2 FQGNSA. The CDR3 has 16 residues. Unmatched junction bases numbered 9, after V lost 1 base and J lost 10 bases. This CDR3 reads CASSLGISGRAREQFF. CDR3 DNA: TGTGCCAGCAGCTTAGGCATTAGCGGGAGGGCCAGGGAGCAGTTCTTC.

The V call is TRBV4-2, the J call TRBJ2-1, with 14 bases matching TRBD2. The CDR3 contains 18 residues. The germline V gene has CDR1 LGHNA and CDR2 YNFKEQ. Trimming cost V 3 bases and J 2 bases; bases outside gene matches: 6. The CDR3 nucleotides are TGTGCCAGCAGCCAGGTACCGGGACTAGCGGGAGCCTACAATGAGCAGTTCTTC. It encodes CASSQVPGLAGAYNEQFF.

The chain carries TRBV7-6 and TRBJ1-3; TRBD1 might be the D (5 bases). Per the germline V gene, CDR1 is SGHVS and CDR2 is FNYEAQ. The CDR3 loop spans 15 amino acids. Trimming took 5 bases from V and 8 from J, leaving 19 bases between them. CDR3: CASSPRGAAGDTIYF. The DNA for the CDR3 is TGTGCCAGCAGCCCTCGCGGGGCCGCCGGGGACACCATATATTTT.

J is TRBJ2-3 and V is TRBV7-3; maybe TRBD2 (6 bases). The CDR3 has 12 amino acids. The germline gives CDR1 SGHTA, CDR2 FQGTGA. The germline V and J ends were trimmed by 5 bases and 6 bases, with 9 bases remaining between them. In DNA, the CDR3 is TGTGCCAGCAGCGGGGACTCGGATACGCAGTATTTT. This sequence encodes CASSGDSDTQYF.

In its sample, this clone was seen a few times. V is TRBV7-9 and J is TRBJ1-1; D is unclear. The CDR3 is made up of 12 amino acids. Trimming shortened V by 1 base and J by 11 bases, and 11 bases separated the two germline ends. In germline, CDR1 is SEHNR, CDR2 FQNEAQ (reference sequence). Here the CDR3 reads CASSLVQTWAFF. The DNA for the CDR3 is TGTGCCAGCAGCTTAGTCCAGACGTGGGCTTTCTTT.

The chain links TRBV30 to TRBJ1-5; 8 positions agree with TRBD1. This CDR3 contains 14 residues. J gave up 7 bases and V 3 bases, and 8 bases lay outside the gene matches. Germline CDR1 and CDR2: GTSNPN and SVGIG (reference sequence). The CDR3 region is CAWSGQGSRQPQHF. The CDR3 DNA follows: TGTGCCTGGAGCGGACAGGGAAGTAGGCAGCCCCAGCATTTT.

The chain combines TRBV5-1 with TRBJ2-2, with 11 bases matching TRBD1. Germline CDR1 is SGHRS and CDR2 is YFSETQ. The CDR3 sequence is 18 residues long. V lost 4 bases, J lost 6 bases, and 14 bases stayed unmatched. The CDR3 loop reads CASSPLRRTGGAAGELFF. The CDR3 coding sequence is TGCGCCAGCAGCCCCTTACGTAGGACAGGGGGCGCAGCCGGGGAGCTGTTTTTT.

The chain links TRBV7-8 to TRBJ2-7, with D unresolved. CDR3 length: 16 amino acids. Trimming shortened V by 5 bases and J by 0 bases, and 17 bases separated the two germline ends. In germline, CDR1 is SGHVS, CDR2 FQNEAQ. The CDR3 is CASSPVGQQSSYEQYF. In DNA, the CDR3 is TGTGCCAGCAGCCCCGTAGGGCAGCAAAGCTCCTACGAGCAGTACTTC.